These 2 T cell receptor beta chains were sequenced from one sample in a study of graft-versus-host responses after intestinal transplantation (dated by TCRdb to the early 2020s). The library was made by the immunoSEQ multiplex PCR assay. TCRdb took over this immuneACCESS table, retaining in-frame rearrangements with V and J assigned. Such tables are incomplete; in checked studies, under half of the missing clones stem from an unresolved V gene, and the remainder is unexplained. In all, the sample holds over 15,000 clones, and roughly 94% of those were seen once. Of the sample, more than 0.6% falls within the top ten clones. The material was PBMCs, obtained 23 days after intestinal transplant. All receptors come from a human patient who received an intestinal transplant, so some T cells may come from the graft donor.

Concerning this clone itself: Other DNA variants within this sample encode the same CDR3. This sequence joins TRBV27 and TRBJ2-7, with D perhaps matching TRBD2 (5 bases). V lost 3 bases, J lost 1 base, and 7 bases lay in between. The germline CDR1 and CDR2 sequences are MNHEY and SMNVEV (reference sequence). CDR3 length: 13 amino acids. As DNA, the CDR3 is TGTGCCAGCAGTTTGACGGGGTCCTACGAGCAGTACTTC. Translated, it gives CASSLTGSYEQYF.

V is TRBV27 and J is TRBJ2-3, with D perhaps being TRBD1 or TRBD2 (6 bases each). Trimming took off 5 bases at V and 6 bases at J, with 18 bases between the two ends. In germline, CDR1 is MNHEY, CDR2 SMNVEV (reference sequence). This CDR3 region has 15 residues. The chain's CDR3 is CASSPTGGRGDTQYF. Written as DNA, the CDR3 is TGTGCCAGCAGTCCAACTGGGGGCCGGGGGGATACGCAGTATTTT.